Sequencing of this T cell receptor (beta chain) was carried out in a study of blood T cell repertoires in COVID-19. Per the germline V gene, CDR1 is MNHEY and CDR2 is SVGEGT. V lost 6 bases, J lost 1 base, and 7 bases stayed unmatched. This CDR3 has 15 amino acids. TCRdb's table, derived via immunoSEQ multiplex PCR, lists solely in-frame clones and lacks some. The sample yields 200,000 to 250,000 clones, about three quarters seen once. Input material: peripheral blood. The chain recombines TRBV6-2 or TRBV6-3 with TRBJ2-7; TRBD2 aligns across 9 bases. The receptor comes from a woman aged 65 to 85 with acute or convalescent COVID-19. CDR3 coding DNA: TGTGCCAGCAGCCTTACCCTAGCGGGGTCCTACGAGCAGTACTTC. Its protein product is CASSLTLAGSYEQYF.